This T cell receptor (beta chain) was sequenced during a study of T cells in localized non-small cell lung cancer. The V gene's germline CDR1 is SEHNR and CDR2 FQNEAQ (reference sequence). This CDR3 region has 14 residues. With 2 bases removed from V and 2 bases from J, the gap between germline ends came to 8 bases. Study-wide findings and caveats: The highest T cell clonality was in uninvolved adjacent lung, above tumor. Patients showing higher blood T cell density tended to see longer overall survival. Analysis by sequencing included only one tumor region, so heterogeneity remains possible. Appearance in adjacent lung was seen for a median around 61 of the top 100 tumor clones.

Method: immunoSEQ multiplex PCR; TCRdb's copy keeps in-frame clones and lacks some. This sample carries 30,000 to 40,000 clones, roughly 78% of them seen once, and the ten largest clones take around a third. Regarding this clone: Its specificity is not known.

This specimen consisted of peripheral blood, obtained before any cancer treatment. The rearrangement joins TRBV7-9 to TRBJ2-3, with D hard to call. The sequence was collected from a male donor at least 60 years old with stage II squamous cell lung carcinoma. CDR3 sequence reads: CASSLPAYTDTQYF. CDR3 sequence (DNA): TGTGCCAGCAGCTTACCCGCTTACACAGATACGCAGTATTTT.